The subject of this entry is one T cell receptor beta chain. The germline gene is not matched at one end of the junction; a read error may be the cause. CDR3 length: 9 amino acids. Germline assignment: CDR1 MNHNS and CDR2 SASEGT. An amount of RNA that ranged from roughly 0.5 to 1 ug was reverse transcribed with random hexamers. The immunoSEQ assay covered 54 Vbeta and 13 Jbeta segments for CDR3. Each CDR3 protein gets one entry after TCRdb re-called the immunoSEQ multiplex PCR reads with MiXCR. The sample contains around 80,000 distinct CDR3 sequences, roughly 96% of which appear only once. The data stem from a study of CD8 T cells in Susac syndrome. About the study: Treatment at blood withdrawal was none, corticosteroids, or intravenous immunoglobulin alone in Susac syndrome patients.

The source of this sequence is a human donor with Susac syndrome. The chain is built from TRBV6-1 and TRBJ1-2, with D perhaps TRBD1 (5 bases). The sequencing sample was made of CD8+ T cells from PBMCs. As DNA, the CDR3 is TGTGCCAGCAGTGGTTCGGGACCCTTC. Encoded protein: CASSGSGPF.